This TCR beta chain was sequenced in a study of shared clonotypes between healthy human individuals. Notes on this clone: Its cognate antigen is unknown.

Profiling relied on immunoSEQ multiplex PCR, and the TCRdb table lists in-frame clones only, not all of them. The table records some 2,400,000 clones, under 97% of them present only once. Study conclusions and caveats: Some clonotypes were shared by all four sorted-subset donors, while others were not shared. The non-shared ones had lower generation probabilities than the shared ones. Investigators expected sequencing depth to affect clonotype sharing among donors.

CDR1 SGHAT and CDR2 FQNNGV come from the germline V gene. V lost 5 bases to trimming and J lost 4 bases; unmatched junction nucleotides: 10. The CDR3 is made up of 16 amino acids. Sequencing used naive CD4+ T cells sorted from blood. Regarding subset: CD45RA+ positively selected. This sequence was found in a man aged 18 to 30 in good health. This chain connects TRBV11-2 to TRBJ1-3, with 8 nucleotides matching TRBD1. As DNA, the CDR3 is TGTGCCAGCAGCAGAAAAGGACAGGGTGGAGGAAACACCATATATTTT. Its translation: CASSRKGQGGGNTIYF.